This is a list of T cell receptor beta chains from one sample in a study of CD8+CD57+ T cells in acquired aplastic anemia. One entry per CDR3 protein, called by TCRdb with MiXCR from the reads. The sample carries just over 450,000 distinct CDR3 sequences, approximately 32% recorded once. The sequenced sample consisted of sorted CD4+, CD8+, or CD8+CD57+ T cells (not recorded which) from PBMCs. Source of these receptors: a human donor with aplastic anemia. Both conserved end residues are part of each CDR3. The D gene is left open where the match is weak. Clone size is shown for a subset of rows, as once, few, many or a class of expanded clone.

>TRBJ2-5|many|TRBV20-1|-
TGCAGTGCTAGCGTGGCGGAGACCCAGTACTTC
CSASVAETQYF
>TRBJ1-6|-|TRBV15|TRBD1
TGTGCCGCCAGCAGCTTGCTAACAGGGGGGGATTCACCCCTCCACTTT
CAASSLLTGGDSPLHF
>TRBJ2-3|-|TRBV24-1|-
TGTGCCACCAGTGACGCTGTAAGGACGCAGTATTTT
CATSDAVRTQYF
>TRBJ1-2|-|TRBV9|-
TGTGCCAGCAGCGTGACCTCAGGGAGAGGCTACACCTTC
CASSVTSGRGYTF
>TRBJ1-5|many|TRBV4-2|-
TGTGCCAGCAGCCAAGACGTAGGGAGCAATCAGCCCCAGCATTTT
CASSQDVGSNQPQHF
>TRBJ2-2|few|TRBV4-1|-
TGCGCCAGCAGCCAAGACGCACAGGGAGGGGAGCTGTTTTTT
CASSQDAQGGELFF
>TRBJ1-1|-|TRBV30|-
TGTGCCTGGCATAGGATGAACACTGAAGCTTTCTTT
CAWHRMNTEAFF
>TRBJ1-3|few|TRBV5-1|-
TGCGCCAGCAGCTTGGACAGGCCTGGAAACACCATATATTTT
CASSLDRPGNTIYF
>TRBJ1-6|-|TRBV3-1|-
TGTGCCAGCAGCCCAGCGAGGGGGGCTAGTTCACCCCTCCACTTT
CASSPARGASSPLHF
>TRBJ2-2|-|TRBV2|TRBD2
TGTGCCAGCAGTCCCGCCTCTCGCGGGGGGGTGAGGACCGGGGAGCTGTTTTTT
CASSPASRGGVRTGELFF
>TRBJ1-2|many|TRBV19|-
TGTGCCAGTAGACCCTCACGGGGTTATACGACAGACTATGGCTACACCTTC
CASRPSRGYTTDYGYTF
>TRBJ2-7|many|TRBV12-3/TRBV12-4|-
TGTGCCAGCAGTTGGGCTATCTACGAGCAGTACTTC
CASSWAIYEQYF
>TRBJ2-5|-|TRBV7-7|-
TGTGCTAGCAGCTTATATTGGGGGGGCCAGCAAGAGAACCAGTACTTC
CASSLYWGGQQENQYF
>TRBJ2-2|many|TRBV24-1|-
TGTGCCACCAGTGATTGGTCAGGCGGGGAGCTGTTTTTT
CATSDWSGGELFF
>TRBJ2-1|-|TRBV7-9|TRBD1
TGTGCCAGCAGCCCTGGACAGGGGGACTACAATGAGCAGTTCTTC
CASSPGQGDYNEQFF
>TRBJ1-5|-|TRBV28|-
TGTGCCAGCAGTCAGCCTAGGGCGTATCAGCCCCAGCATTTT
CASSQPRAYQPQHF
>TRBJ1-6|many|TRBV19|TRBD1
TGTGCCAGTAGTACCTACGGACAGGGTCCGAAATCACCCCTCCACTTT
CASSTYGQGPKSPLHF
>TRBJ1-1|-|TRBV2|-
TGTGCCAGCAGTCACCTCGGAACTGAAGCTTTCTTT
CASSHLGTEAFF
>TRBJ2-7|-|TRBV29-1|TRBD1
TGCAGCACCGGGACAGGCTACGAGCAGTACTTC
CSTGTGYEQYF
>TRBJ2-3|-|TRBV24-1|TRBD1
TGTGCCACCAGTGACGACAGGGGGCGCACGCAGTATTTT
CATSDDRGRTQYF
>TRBJ2-7|-|TRBV25-1|TRBD1
TGTGCCAGCACAGGGGGTCCCTCCTACGAGCAGTACTTC
CASTGGPSYEQYF
>TRBJ2-5|few|TRBV18|-
TGTGCCAGCTCACCGGTGACCCAGTACTTC
CASSPVTQYF
>TRBJ2-3|-|TRBV20-1|-
TGCAGTGCTAGAGATATCGGATTATCGCAGTATTTT
CSARDIGLSQYF
>TRBJ1-6|many|TRBV2|-
TGTGCCAGCAGTGAGAGGGTCGCGCGGAATTCACCCCTCCACTTT
CASSERVARNSPLHF
>TRBJ1-2|few|TRBV5-1|TRBD1
TGCGCCAGCAGCCCAACCGGGACAGGGGATTTTTGGAGCTATGGCTACACCTTC
CASSPTGTGDFWSYGYTF
>TRBJ2-1|-|TRBV7-2|-
TGTGCCAGCAGCACCAGGGGCAATGAGCAGTTCTTC
CASSTRGNEQFF
>TRBJ1-6|many|TRBV2|-
TGTGCCAGCAGTGAAGAGGGCAGCGGAGTTTCACCCCTCCACTTT
CASSEEGSGVSPLHF
>TRBJ2-3|few|TRBV15|TRBD1
TGTGCCACCAGCAGCCGGACAGGGGAAGATACGCAGTATTTT
CATSSRTGEDTQYF
>TRBJ1-2|many|TRBV15|-
TGTGCCACCAGCAGAGATCGTGGGAAGGATGGCTACACCTTC
CATSRDRGKDGYTF
>TRBJ1-3|many|TRBV15|-
TGTGCCACCAGCAGAGGTATAGCTTCCTCTGGAAACACCATATATTTT
CATSRGIASSGNTIYF
>TRBJ2-1|many|TRBV7-3|-
TGTGCCAGCAGCTTAATGGCAGGTGACAATGAGCAGTTCTTC
CASSLMAGDNEQFF
>TRBJ2-7|many|TRBV19|TRBD1
TGTGCCAGTAGTATGCTGACAGGGAAGACCTACGAGCAGTACTTC
CASSMLTGKTYEQYF
>TRBJ1-4|-|TRBV20-1|-
TGCAGTGCTAGATCTCCGGGGGCGCTAAATGAAAAACTGTTTTTT
CSARSPGALNEKLFF
>TRBJ1-1|-|TRBV15|-
TGTGCCAGCAGACTGTTGAACACTGAAGCTTTCTTT
CASRLLNTEAFF
>TRBJ2-7|few|TRBV3-1|-
TGTGCCAGCAGCCCCCTGGGGCTACCTCTCTACGAGCAGTACTTC
CASSPLGLPLYEQYF
>TRBJ1-1|many|TRBV15|-
TGTGCCACCAGCAGCGGCGGAGTAAGCAGGGCTTCTTTCTTT
CATSSGGVSRASFF
>TRBJ1-6|-|TRBV15|TRBD1
TGTGCCACCAGCAGTAAAGACCGGGACAGGGGGCCTGTCGTCTCGGATTCACCCCTCCACTTT
CATSSKDRDRGPVVSDSPLHF
>TRBJ1-2|-|TRBV5-1|-
TGCGCCAGCAGCTTACCAGGGGTTGATGACTACACCTTC
CASSLPGVDDYTF
>TRBJ2-7|-|TRBV10-2|-
TGCGCCAGCAGTGAGATAGGACAAGCCTACGAGCAGTACTTC
CASSEIGQAYEQYF
>TRBJ2-3|many|TRBV25-1|-
TGTGCCAGCAGTGACGGGGCAGGGGGGGATACGCAGTATTTT
CASSDGAGGDTQYF
>TRBJ2-5|-|TRBV30|-
TGTGGGTGGGGAGTGGGGGAGACCCAGTACTTC
CGWGVGETQYF
>TRBJ2-2|many|TRBV2|-
TGTGCCAGCAGTCCCTTACAGACGTCCGGGGAGCTGTTTTTT
CASSPLQTSGELFF
>TRBJ1-1|-|TRBV11-2|-
TGTGCCAGCAGCATAAAGGCCAGGGTAGGGGTGAACACTGAAGCTTTCTTT
CASSIKARVGVNTEAFF